The clone carrying this T cell receptor beta chain has a count of ten or more. What it binds is not known. Original processing notes: To classify distant metastasis in papillary thyroid cancer, a model was built from CDR3 differences across clinicopathological groups. Using MiXCR, TCRdb reanalyzed the PCR reads. The V and J calls come from TCRdb's annotation, not from the publication. Here the sample spans approximately 65,000 clones, roughly 4.1% being singletons. Germline V gene sequence: CDR1 MNHNS, CDR2 SASEGT. The germline V and J ends were trimmed by 4 bases and 8 bases, with 8 bases remaining between them. The CDR3 has 11 residues. This sample was included in a study of metastatic and nonmetastatic thyroid tumors. Study-wide background: Repertoire comparison spanned blood and tumor or nodule tissue of malignant and benign thyroid patients.

Every patient was untreated before thyroid surgery. Notes on the study in general: Significantly greater TCR beta diversity was reportedly found in malignant thyroid tumors than in benign nodules (in blood and tumor).

This clonotype was sampled from a female donor with papillary thyroid cancer or a benign thyroid nodule (not recorded which). Some clones in this sample may be carry-over from other donors' samples. This chain connects TRBV6-1 to TRBJ1-2; the D is unclear. Sequences were obtained from blood. The CDR3 coding sequence is TGTGCCAGCAGTGGTGGAATGGGCTACACCTTC. Translating gives CASSGGMGYTF.